Following are 16 T cell receptor beta chains from one sample sequenced in a study of OX40 agonist ivuxolimab in advanced cancers. Profiling relied on immunoSEQ multiplex PCR, and the TCRdb table lists in-frame clones only, not all of them. The sample has about 89,000 clones; about 88% are singletons. Sample: CD4+ or CD8+ T cells sorted from blood, taken in a trial of the OX40 agonist ivuxolimab. These receptors all come from an adult with an advanced solid tumor such as melanoma, head and neck, liver or kidney cancer.

The chain links TRBV5-1 to TRBJ1-4; D unresolved. The CDR3 runs to 13 residues. Trimming left V 3 bases short and J 8 bases short, with 11 bases between. Germline CDR1 reads SGHRS; CDR2 reads YFSETQ. The DNA for the CDR3 is TGCGCCAGCAGCTCGCGAGTTCGAGAAAAACTGTTTTTT. Its protein product is CASSSRVREKLFF.

This clone was picked up one time. The rearrangement uses TRBV4-2 and TRBJ1-2; possible D gene TRBD1, 6 bases. CDR3 length equals 15 residues. V dropped 4 bases and J dropped 7 bases, with 19 bases sitting between them. Germline V CDR1 and CDR2: LGHNA, YNFKEQ. CDR3 loop: CASSRDGGQASGYTF. The CDR3 region has the DNA TGTGCCAGCAGCCGAGACGGGGGCCAGGCAAGTGGCTACACCTTC.

This chain joins TRBV28 and TRBJ2-7; maybe TRBD2 (5 bases). This CDR3 spans 18 amino acids. Per germline, CDR1 MDHEN and CDR2 SYDVKM. V lost 2 bases and J 5 bases, leaving 25 bases between the germline ends. As DNA, the CDR3 is TGTGCCAGCAGTTTAGCCCCTACGGGGAACCTGTTCGGCGACGAGCAGTACTTC. The encoded protein is CASSLAPTGNLFGDEQYF.

The DNA for the CDR3 is TGTGCCAGCAGCTCCGGGGACCCGGCCCCAGAGACCCAGTACTTC. This codes for CASSSGDPAPETQYF. The chain uses TRBV5-5 and TRBJ2-5; perhaps D is TRBD1 or TRBD2 (5 bases each). The CDR3 length is 15 residues. Germline CDR1 SGHKS, CDR2 YYEKEE (reference sequence). Trimming cost V 3 bases and J 4 bases, with 16 bases left between them.

The V and J genes are TRBV7-8 and TRBJ2-7, with D perhaps TRBD1 (6 bases). The CDR3 has 16 amino acids. V was clipped by 1 base and J by 0 bases, with 13 bases between them. From germline, CDR1 is SGHVS and CDR2 FQNEAQ. The CDR3: CASSLVGQRSSYEQYF. CDR3 coding DNA: TGTGCCAGCAGCTTAGTAGGACAGCGAAGCTCCTACGAGCAGTACTTC.

This chain uses TRBV9 with TRBJ1-2, with 7 nucleotides matching TRBD1. Germline values: CDR1 SGDLS, CDR2 YYNGEE. The CDR3 runs 14 residues. Trimming took 3 bases from V and 5 from J; bases not matched to a gene: 7. The CDR3 DNA reads TGTGCCAGCAGCGGAACCGGGACAGCTTATGGCTACACCTTC. It is translated as CASSGTGTAYGYTF.

The CDR3 sequence is CASSQQGNSPLHF. The CDR3 bases are TGTGCCAGCAGCCAACAGGGAAATTCACCCCTCCACTTT. The chain combines TRBV14 with TRBJ1-6; the D gene is possibly TRBD1 (5 bases). The CDR3 runs to 13 residues. V dropped 2 bases and J dropped 7 bases, with 6 bases sitting between them. Germline V lookup: CDR1 SGHDN, CDR2 FVKESK.

This rearrangement joins TRBV6-1 to TRBJ1-3, with D possibly matching TRBD1 (6 bases). CDR1 MNHNS and CDR2 SASEGT come from the germline V gene. V lost 7 bases and J lost 3, with 13 bases in between. The CDR3 extends over 14 amino acids. The CDR3 loop is CASNYREGGNTIYF. The CDR3 bases are TGTGCCAGCAATTACAGGGAGGGTGGAAACACCATATATTTT.

This clone was observed a few times. The chain recombines TRBV7-9 with TRBJ1-2, with D tentatively TRBD1 (5 bases). V dropped 0 bases and J dropped 5 bases, with 16 bases sitting between them. The CDR3 contains 16 residues. Germline V gene data show CDR1 as SEHNR and CDR2 as FQNEAQ (reference sequence). Written as DNA, the CDR3 is TGTGCCAGCAGCTTAGCTAGGCAGGGCCAACAGTATGGCTACACCTTC. Translating gives CASSLARQGQQYGYTF.

This clone was observed at least ten times. The chain is built from TRBV2 and TRBJ1-4; a weak D match, TRBD1 (5 bases). Germline V gene sequence: CDR1 SNHLY, CDR2 FYNNEI. The CDR3 extends over 13 amino acids. Trimming left V 4 bases short and J 7 bases short, with 10 bases between. The CDR3 bases are TGTGCCAGCAGTGGGGGTACAGGTGAAAAACTGTTTTTT. Translating gives CASSGGTGEKLFF.

This chain links TRBV9 with TRBJ2-7, with 10 positions matching TRBD1. This CDR3 region has 15 residues. Germline values: CDR1 SGDLS, CDR2 YYNGEE. V shed 4 bases, J shed 3 bases, and the junction held 7 bases outside the gene matches. The CDR3: CASSLRGQGNYEQYF. The DNA of the CDR3 is TGTGCCAGCAGCCTGAGGGGACAGGGGAACTACGAGCAGTACTTC.

This chain joins TRBV5-4 and TRBJ2-1, with TRBD1 matching over 8 bases. Trimming cost V 0 bases and J 5 bases; bases outside gene matches: 4. The CDR3 totals 15 residues. The germline V gene has CDR1 SGHNT and CDR2 YYREEE (reference sequence). CDR3 in amino acids: CASSLGTGLDNEQFF. CDR3 in DNA: TGTGCCAGCAGCTTGGGGACAGGGCTTGACAATGAGCAGTTCTTC.

The V call is TRBV6-6, the J call TRBJ1-1; 7 bases are a match to TRBD1. The CDR3 has 14 residues. V gave up 5 bases and J gave up 5 bases; unmatched junction bases: 8. Germline CDR1 reads MNHNY; CDR2 reads SVGAGI (reference sequence). This chain's CDR3 is CASSRTGDGTEAFF. In DNA, the CDR3 is TGTGCCAGCAGTCGTACAGGGGATGGGACTGAAGCTTTCTTT.

The V call is TRBV21-1, the J call TRBJ1-1; TRBD1, the D gene given by the table, was not confirmed from the DNA. TRBV21-1 is designated a pseudogene. This CDR3 comprises 14 residues. CDR3 sequence (DNA): TGTGCCAGCACCCTTGGGGGCGAAAACACTGAAGCTTTCTTT. The encoded protein is CASTLGGENTEAFF.

This clone was picked up a small number of times. The rearrangement links TRBV27 to TRBJ1-3, with 9 bases fitting TRBD1. The ends lost 5 bases at V and 1 base at J; junction bases unmatched: 3. The CDR3 has 15 residues. Germline values: CDR1 MNHEY, CDR2 SMNVEV (reference sequence). The CDR3 is CASSQGTGSGNTIYF. The CDR3 DNA follows: TGTGCCAGCAGTCAAGGGACAGGGTCTGGAAACACCATATATTTT.

J is TRBJ2-7 and V is TRBV29-1; D possibly corresponds to TRBD2 (7 bases). The germline gives CDR1 SQVTM, CDR2 ANQGSEA. Trimming took 3 bases from V and 5 from J, leaving 23 bases between them. The CDR3 covers 16 residues. The CDR3 coding sequence is TGCAGCGTTGAGGTACCCTTCGGGGGGCCAGGGAACGAGCAGTACTTC. It encodes CSVEVPFGGPGNEQYF.